These 18 T cell receptor beta chains came from one sample sequenced in a study of regulatory T cells in long-lasting Graves disease. Sequencing libraries for TCR beta were prepared with iRepertoire HTBI primers and Arm-PCR of CDR3 regions. TCRdb used MiXCR to reprocess the multiplex PCR reads, holding one entry per CDR3 protein. The repertoire holds a few hundred thousand distinct CDR3 sequences, with 23% as singletons. Sample time point: persistent/refractory GD, antithyroid drugs over 5 years with positive TRAb. PBMC RNA served as the TCR library source. This material consisted of peripheral blood mononuclear cells (PBMCs), taken when the disease was refractory, from a patient treated with antithyroid drugs. Every receptor here comes from a female donor with Graves disease.

The rearrangement links TRBV28 to TRBJ1-1, with D unclear. Between the trimmed V and J ends, which lost 3 bases and 8 bases, there was a span of 13 bases. The germline V gene encodes CDR1 MDHEN and CDR2 SYDVKM. This CDR3 region has 13 residues. CDR3 coding DNA: TGTGCCAGCAGTTTGACCGGGATCCCAGAAGCTTTCTTT. Translating it yields CASSLTGIPEAFF.

This clonotype was recorded at least ten times. The CDR3 is CASSEAASGTHEQYF. CDR3 sequence (DNA): TGTGCCAGCAGTGAAGCGGCTAGCGGGACCCACGAGCAGTACTTC. The chain uses TRBV2 and TRBJ2-7, with 9 bases matching TRBD2. Looked up from germline, CDR1 is SNHLY and CDR2 is FYNNEI. The CDR3 has 15 amino acids. V shed 0 bases, J shed 5 bases, and the junction held 5 bases outside the gene matches. Full variable domain (remainder filled in from reference TRBV2 and TRBJ2-7): EPEVTQTPSHQVTQMGQEVILRCVPISNHLYFYWYRQILGQKVEFLVSFYNNEISEKSEIFDDQFSVERPDGSNFTLKIRSTKLEDSAMYFCASSEAASGTHEQYFGPGTRLTVT.

This clonotype was recorded at least ten times. This sequence joins TRBV27 and TRBJ2-5, with 12 bases aligning to TRBD2. Germline V gene data show CDR1 as MNHEY and CDR2 as SMNVEV (reference sequence). The V gene end was trimmed by 5 bases and the J gene end by 1 base; junction bases not matched to a gene: 5. This CDR3 spans 16 amino acids. The CDR3 sequence: CASSLRLAGVQETQYF. For the CDR3, the DNA is TGTGCCAGCAGTCTTCGACTAGCGGGAGTCCAAGAGACCCAGTACTTC.

In its sample, this clonotype was seen many times. Germline is not matched at one junction end, which may reflect a read error. The chain joins TRBV20-1 to TRBJ2-4; D not certain. The germline V gene encodes CDR1 DFQATT and CDR2 SNEGSKA (reference sequence). The CDR3 totals 13 residues. CDR3 coding DNA: TGTAGTGCTAGAAGGACGGCCAAAAACATTCAGTACTTC. Protein product: CSARRTAKNIQYF.

The rearrangement uses TRBV20-1 and TRBJ2-7; D unresolved. Germline CDR1 and CDR2: DFQATT and SNEGSKA (reference sequence). This CDR3 spans 14 amino acids. V gave up 3 bases and J gave up 1 base, with 13 bases separating them. In DNA form, the CDR3 reads TGCAGTGCTAGTACTTTATCTCCGTCCTACGAGCAGTACTTC. This sequence encodes CSASTLSPSYEQYF.

This clonotype was recorded many times. This chain joins TRBV6-1 and TRBJ2-5, with 12 nucleotides matching TRBD2. Unmatched junction bases numbered 2, after V lost 4 bases and J lost 2 bases. The germline gives CDR1 MNHNS, CDR2 SASEGT. The CDR3 is 15 amino acids. CDR3: CASSVTSGSQETQYF. CDR3 DNA: TGTGCCAGCAGTGTGACTAGCGGGAGTCAAGAGACCCAGTACTTC.

As DNA, the CDR3 is TGTGCCTGGAGTACAGGGGGCAAGAGTACTGAAGCTTTCTTT. Translation gives CAWSTGGKSTEAFF. V and J are TRBV30 and TRBJ1-1; 9 bases align to TRBD1. The CDR3 spans 14 residues. V gave up 2 bases and J gave up 5 bases; unmatched junction bases: 6. Germline CDR1 reads GTSNPN; CDR2 reads SVGIG (reference sequence). Looking up the rest from reference TRBV30 and TRBJ1-1 gives the full variable domain: SQTIHQWPATLVQPVGSPLSLECTVEGTSNPNLYWYRQAAGRGLQLLFYSVGIGQISSEVPQNLSASRPQDRQFILSSKKLLLSDSGFYLCAWSTGGKSTEAFFGQGTRLTVV.

The chain links TRBV5-5 to TRBJ1-2; 7 bases match TRBD1. The CDR3 is made up of 16 amino acids. The V and J ends lost 0 bases and 1 base, in that order; junction bases with no gene match: 6. Germline V gives CDR1 SGHKS, CDR2 YYEKEE (reference sequence). The CDR3 spells CASSLGGTAYNYGYTF. DNA for the CDR3: TGTGCCAGCAGCTTGGGGGGGACAGCCTATAACTATGGCTACACCTTC.

CDR3 DNA sequence: TGTGCCAGCTCGATTCAGGGAAACTCCTACGAGCAGTACTTC. This translates into CASSIQGNSYEQYF. The chain is built from TRBV18 and TRBJ2-7, with D possibly being TRBD1 (5 bases). The CDR3 extends over 14 amino acids. Germline CDR1 and CDR2: KGHSH and LQKENI. V was pared by 6 bases and J by 0 bases, with 12 bases between.

The chain uses TRBV13 and TRBJ2-4; no definite D call. The CDR3 covers 16 residues. The V gene's germline CDR1 is PRHDT and CDR2 FYEKMQ (reference sequence). Trimming pared 0 bases from V and 1 base from J, leaving 10 bases between. The CDR3 is CASSLGRALAKNIQYF. The CDR3 DNA reads TGTGCCAGCAGCTTAGGTAGAGCCCTGGCCAAAAACATTCAGTACTTC.

This clonotype was seen a handful of times. Written as DNA, the CDR3 is TGTGCCAGCAGCTTAGCGGCCACTAGCGGGAGCTACACCGGGGAGCTGTTTTTT. Translation: CASSLAATSGSYTGELFF. J is TRBJ2-2 and V is TRBV7-2; 11 nucleotides agree with TRBD2. The CDR3 covers 18 residues. Germline V gives CDR1 SGHTA, CDR2 FQGNSA. The V and J ends lost 0 bases and 3 bases, in that order; junction bases with no gene match: 6.

This clonotype was detected only a few times. The chain couples TRBV11-2 to TRBJ2-1; 9 positions match TRBD1. Germline V gene lookup returns CDR1 SGHAT and CDR2 FQNNGV. The CDR3 has 14 residues. Trimming took 7 bases from V and 4 from J; bases not matched to a gene: 5. CDR3 sequence (DNA): TGTGCCAGCACCCCGGGACAGGGATACAATGAGCAGTTCTTC. Protein: CASTPGQGYNEQFF. The complete variable domain, with remaining parts taken from reference TRBV11-2 and TRBJ2-1, reads EAGVAQSPRYKIIEKRQSVAFWCNPISGHATLYWYQQILGQGPKLLIQFQNNGVVDDSQLPKDRFSAERLKGVDSTLKIQPAKLEDSAVYLCASTPGQGYNEQFFGPGTRLTVL.

The chain carries TRBV27 and TRBJ2-7; no definite D call. Germline V lookup: CDR1 MNHEY, CDR2 SMNVEV (reference sequence). The CDR3 runs 14 residues. The V end lost 5 bases, the J end lost 5 bases, and 16 bases lay between the germline ends. The CDR3 DNA follows: TGTGCCAGCAGTCCGACCGTGGCCGCCCACGAGCAGTACTTC. It is translated as CASSPTVAAHEQYF.

DNA for the CDR3: TGTGCCAGTAGTATTTTCAACAGTTACTATGGCTACACCTTC. It translates to CASSIFNSYYGYTF. The chain joins TRBV19 to TRBJ1-2; D is ambiguous. The CDR3 contains 14 residues. The V and J ends lost 3 bases and 3 bases respectively, with 11 bases between them. Germline lookup yields CDR1 LNHDA and CDR2 SQIVND (reference sequence).

The chain joins TRBV20-1 to TRBJ2-7, with TRBD1 as a possible D gene (6 bases). V lost 0 bases to trimming and J lost 5 bases, with 20 bases between them. CDR1 and CDR2 from the germline V gene are DFQATT and SNEGSKA (reference sequence). The CDR3 loop spans 16 amino acids. The DNA of the CDR3 is TGCAGTGCTAGAGATCTCCGGGCAGGGGAGTCTCACGAGCAGTACTTC. The encoded protein is CSARDLRAGESHEQYF.

Points on this clonotype: A clone one base away is much larger, so this may be a read error. The chain joins TRBV6-8 to TRBJ2-4; 9 nucleotides line up with TRBD1. Germline V gives CDR1 MNHGY, CDR2 SAAAGT. The junction had 16 bases not matched to a gene; V was cut back by 11 bases and J by 8 bases. The CDR3 runs to 15 residues. The CDR3 DNA follows: TGTGCCTGCTGCACGCTTCGGACAGGGGAGCACATTCAGTACTTC. Amino acids: CACCTLRTGEHIQYF.

This clonotype was observed at least ten times. The rearrangement links TRBV28 to TRBJ2-7; D not certain. V gave up 2 bases and J gave up 2 bases, with 7 bases separating them. Germline CDR1 and CDR2: MDHEN and SYDVKM. This CDR3 has 13 amino acids. Here the CDR3 reads CASSLNPTYEQYF. The CDR3 nucleotides read TGTGCCAGCAGTTTAAACCCAACCTACGAGCAGTACTTC.

This sequence joins TRBV20-1 and TRBJ1-1; D not resolved. Deletions cut 6 bases from V and 1 base from J, with 12 bases between. This CDR3 is built from 13 residues. Germline CDR1 DFQATT, CDR2 SNEGSKA (reference sequence). Written as DNA, the CDR3 is TGCAGTGCGGCAGACACGAAGAACACTGAAGCTTTCTTT. It translates to CSAADTKNTEAFF.